The next 5 T cell receptor beta chains were all read from a single sample in a study of T cell responses to AZD1222 COVID-19 vaccine (dated by TCRdb to about 2021). The label giving this sample's time point can be read as: baseline before first vaccination. This sample's treatment or condition label indicates: meningococcal conjugate vaccine given as trial control. To prepare the library, the immunoSEQ multiplex PCR assay was applied. TCRdb retrieved this table from immuneACCESS and kept in-frame rearrangements only. Not all clones are present; in checked studies, unresolved V genes account for under half, and no reason is known for the remainder. This sample gives roughly 120,000 clones in total; 88% of them show up just once. Of the sample, about 17% is held by the ten largest clones. This sample comprised peripheral blood, obtained on day 0 of MenACWY control vaccination. These receptors were collected from an adult in good health.

This clone was recorded once. This chain links TRBV30 with TRBJ1-3; 7 bases match TRBD1. The V gene's germline CDR1 is GTSNPN and CDR2 SVGIG (reference sequence). This CDR3 region has 16 residues. J was trimmed by 6 bases and V by 2 bases; bases with no gene match: 13. Written as DNA, the CDR3 is TGTGCCTGGAGTCCCTGGACAGGTGGTAGGGCAAACACCATATATTTT. Its protein is CAWSPWTGGRANTIYF.

This clone was seen just once. DNA of the CDR3: TGCAGCGTTCAATCGGGCCCTGAAGCTTTCTTT. It is translated as CSVQSGPEAFF. The chain links TRBV29-1 to TRBJ1-1; no firm D call. The CDR3 runs 11 residues. V lost 5 bases to trimming and J lost 6 bases, with 10 bases between them. The V gene's germline CDR1 is SQVTM and CDR2 ANQGSEA.

The chain is built from TRBV7-2 and TRBJ1-5; D ambiguous. Trimming took off 3 bases at V and 0 bases at J, with 3 bases between the two ends. Looked up from germline, CDR1 is SGHTA and CDR2 is FQGNSA. The CDR3 loop spans 13 amino acids. DNA of the CDR3: TGTGCCAGCAGCTTCTATAGCAATCAGCCCCAGCATTTT. It codes for CASSFYSNQPQHF.

V gene TRBV30 combines with J gene TRBJ2-7; D call uncertain. V was pared by 4 bases and J by 0 bases, with 7 bases between. Germline-derived CDR1 and CDR2 are GTSNPN and SVGIG (reference sequence). This CDR3 spans 12 amino acids. The CDR3 spells CAWTRSSYEQYF. DNA for the CDR3: TGTGCCTGGACGCGAAGCTCCTACGAGCAGTACTTC.

The chain has TRBV5-4 and TRBJ1-3, with D possibly matching TRBD1 (5 bases). Germline assignment: CDR1 SGHNT and CDR2 YYREEE (reference sequence). V lost 4 bases and J lost 7, with 21 bases in between. CDR3 length: 16 residues. The CDR3 reads CASSNGEGRVSNTIYF. CDR3 nucleotides: TGTGCCAGCAGCAACGGGGAGGGGAGGGTATCGAACACCATATATTTT.